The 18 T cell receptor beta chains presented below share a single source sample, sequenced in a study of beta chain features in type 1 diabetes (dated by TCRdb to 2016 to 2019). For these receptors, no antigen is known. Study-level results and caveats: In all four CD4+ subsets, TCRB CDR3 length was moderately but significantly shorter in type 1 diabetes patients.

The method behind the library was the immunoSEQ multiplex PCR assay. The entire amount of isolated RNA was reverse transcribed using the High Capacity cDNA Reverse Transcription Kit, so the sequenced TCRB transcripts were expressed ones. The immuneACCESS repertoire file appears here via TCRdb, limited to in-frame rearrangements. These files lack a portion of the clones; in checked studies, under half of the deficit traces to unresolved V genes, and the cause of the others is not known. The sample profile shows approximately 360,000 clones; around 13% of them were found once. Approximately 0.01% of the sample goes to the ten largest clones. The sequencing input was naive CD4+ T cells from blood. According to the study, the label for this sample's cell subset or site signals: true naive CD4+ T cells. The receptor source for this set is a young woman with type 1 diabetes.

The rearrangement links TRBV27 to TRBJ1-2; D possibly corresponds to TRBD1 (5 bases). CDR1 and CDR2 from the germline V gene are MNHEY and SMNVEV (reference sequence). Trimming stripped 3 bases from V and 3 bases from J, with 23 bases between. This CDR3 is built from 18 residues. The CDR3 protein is CASSFGGRGTIPHYGYTF. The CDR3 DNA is TGTGCCAGCAGTTTCGGAGGGAGGGGTACTATTCCCCACTATGGCTACACCTTC.

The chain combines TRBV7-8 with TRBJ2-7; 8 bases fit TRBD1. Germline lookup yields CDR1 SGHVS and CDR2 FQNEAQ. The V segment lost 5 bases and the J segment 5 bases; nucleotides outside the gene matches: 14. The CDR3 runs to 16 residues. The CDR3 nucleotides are TGTGCCAGCAGCCCTCGAGGGACAGGTCAAACCCACGAGCAGTACTTC. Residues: CASSPRGTGQTHEQYF.

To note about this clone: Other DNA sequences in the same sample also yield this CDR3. CDR3 residues: CASSLSGETQYF. DNA for the CDR3: TGTGCCAGCAGCTTATCAGGCGAGACCCAGTACTTC. The chain combines TRBV7-9 with TRBJ2-5; D is ambiguous. Germline V gives CDR1 SEHNR, CDR2 FQNEAQ (reference sequence). The germline V and J ends were trimmed by 2 bases and 5 bases, with 6 bases remaining between them. This CDR3 spans 12 amino acids.

The CDR3 is CASSLGTEAFF. CDR3 nucleotide sequence: TGTGCCAGCAGCTTAGGGACAGAAGCTTTCTTT. The V gene is TRBV13, the J gene TRBJ1-1; D ambiguous. Deletions cut 0 bases from V and 8 bases from J, with 4 bases between. The CDR3 spans 11 residues. Germline-derived CDR1 and CDR2 are PRHDT and FYEKMQ (reference sequence).

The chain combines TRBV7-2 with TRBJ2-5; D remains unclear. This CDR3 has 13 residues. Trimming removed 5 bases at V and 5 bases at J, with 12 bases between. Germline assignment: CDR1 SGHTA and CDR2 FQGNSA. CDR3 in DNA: TGTGCCAGCAGCGCAAGAGGCCCCGAGACCCAGTACTTC. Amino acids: CASSARGPETQYF.

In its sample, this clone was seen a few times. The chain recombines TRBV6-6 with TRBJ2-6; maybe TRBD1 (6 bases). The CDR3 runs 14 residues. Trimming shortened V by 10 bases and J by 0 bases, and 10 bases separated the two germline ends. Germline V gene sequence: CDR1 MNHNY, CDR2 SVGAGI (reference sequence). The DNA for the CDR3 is TGTGCCACCGGGACACCCTCTGGGGCCAACGTCCTGACTTTC. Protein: CATGTPSGANVLTF.

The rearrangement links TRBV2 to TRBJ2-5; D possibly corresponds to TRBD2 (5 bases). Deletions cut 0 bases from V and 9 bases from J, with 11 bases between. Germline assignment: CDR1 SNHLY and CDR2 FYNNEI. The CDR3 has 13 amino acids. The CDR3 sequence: CASSEAPLLAQYF. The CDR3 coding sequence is TGTGCCAGCAGTGAAGCGCCCCTACTAGCCCAGTACTTC.

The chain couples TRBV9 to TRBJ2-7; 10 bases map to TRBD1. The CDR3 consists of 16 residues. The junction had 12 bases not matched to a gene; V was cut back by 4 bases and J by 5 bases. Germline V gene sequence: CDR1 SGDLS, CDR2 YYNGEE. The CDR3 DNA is TGTGCCAGCAGCCTAGAGGGGGGACAGGGGCTTCACGAGCAGTACTTC. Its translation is CASSLEGGQGLHEQYF.

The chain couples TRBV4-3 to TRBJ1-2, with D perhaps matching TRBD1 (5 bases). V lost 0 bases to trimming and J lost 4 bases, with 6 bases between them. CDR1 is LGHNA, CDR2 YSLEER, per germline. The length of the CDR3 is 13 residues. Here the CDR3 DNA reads TGCGCCAGCAGCCAAGATACAGGCTATGGCTACACCTTC. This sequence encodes CASSQDTGYGYTF.

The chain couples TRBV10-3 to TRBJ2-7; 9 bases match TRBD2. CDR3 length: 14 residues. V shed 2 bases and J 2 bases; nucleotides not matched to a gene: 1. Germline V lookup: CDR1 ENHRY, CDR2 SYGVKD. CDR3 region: CAISEIAGAYEQYF. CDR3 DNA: TGTGCCATCAGTGAGATAGCGGGAGCCTACGAGCAGTACTTC.

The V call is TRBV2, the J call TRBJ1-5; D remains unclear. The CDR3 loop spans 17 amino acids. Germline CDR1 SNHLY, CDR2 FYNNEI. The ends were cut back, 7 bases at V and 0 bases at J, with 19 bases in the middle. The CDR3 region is CASKERPEAYSNQPQHF. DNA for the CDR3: TGTGCCAGCAAAGAAAGGCCGGAGGCATATAGCAATCAGCCCCAGCATTTT.

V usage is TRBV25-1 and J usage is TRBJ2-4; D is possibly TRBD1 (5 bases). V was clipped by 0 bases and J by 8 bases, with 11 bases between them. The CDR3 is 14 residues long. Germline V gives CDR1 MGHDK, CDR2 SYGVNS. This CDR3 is CASSEYTGRDIQYF. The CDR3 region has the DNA TGTGCCAGCAGTGAATATACAGGTAGAGACATTCAGTACTTC.

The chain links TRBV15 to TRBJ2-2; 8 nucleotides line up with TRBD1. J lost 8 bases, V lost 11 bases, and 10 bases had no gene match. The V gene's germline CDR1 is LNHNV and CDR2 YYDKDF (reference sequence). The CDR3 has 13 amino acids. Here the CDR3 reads CAAGGGSPGELFF. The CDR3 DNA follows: TGTGCCGCAGGGGGCGGCTCTCCTGGGGAGCTGTTTTTT.

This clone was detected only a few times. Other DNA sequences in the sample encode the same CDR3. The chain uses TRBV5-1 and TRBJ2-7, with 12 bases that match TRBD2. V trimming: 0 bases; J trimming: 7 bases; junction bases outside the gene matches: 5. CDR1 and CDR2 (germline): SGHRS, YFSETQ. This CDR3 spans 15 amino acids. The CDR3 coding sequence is TGCGCCAGCAGCTTGGGGACTAGCGGGACGGGAGAGCAGTACTTC. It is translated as CASSLGTSGTGEQYF.

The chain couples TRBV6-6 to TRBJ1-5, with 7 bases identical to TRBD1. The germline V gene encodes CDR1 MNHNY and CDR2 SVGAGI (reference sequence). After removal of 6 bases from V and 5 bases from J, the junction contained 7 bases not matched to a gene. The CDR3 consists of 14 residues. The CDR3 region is CASSDRAEDQPQHF. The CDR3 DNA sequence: TGTGCCAGCAGCGACAGGGCCGAGGATCAGCCCCAGCATTTT.

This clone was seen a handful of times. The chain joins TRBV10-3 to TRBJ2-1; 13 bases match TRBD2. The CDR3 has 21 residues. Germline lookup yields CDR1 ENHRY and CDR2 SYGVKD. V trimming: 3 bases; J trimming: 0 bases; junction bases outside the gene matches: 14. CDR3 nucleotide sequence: TGTGCCATCAGTGATTACCTCGGGACTAGCGGGATGCTTAGCTCCTACAATGAGCAGTTCTTC. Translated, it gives CAISDYLGTSGMLSSYNEQFF.

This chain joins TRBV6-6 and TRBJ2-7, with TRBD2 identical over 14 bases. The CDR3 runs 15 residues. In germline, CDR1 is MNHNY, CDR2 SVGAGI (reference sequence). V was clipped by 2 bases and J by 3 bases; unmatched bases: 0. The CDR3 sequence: CASSYGTSGGYEQYF. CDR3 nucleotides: TGTGCCAGCAGTTACGGGACTAGCGGGGGCTACGAGCAGTACTTC.

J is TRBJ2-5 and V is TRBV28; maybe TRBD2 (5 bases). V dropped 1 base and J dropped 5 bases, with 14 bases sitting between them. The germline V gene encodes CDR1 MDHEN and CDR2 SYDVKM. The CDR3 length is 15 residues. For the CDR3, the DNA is TGTGCCAGCAGTTTATCCGGGATCGGCCGGGAGACCCAGTACTTC. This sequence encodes CASSLSGIGRETQYF.